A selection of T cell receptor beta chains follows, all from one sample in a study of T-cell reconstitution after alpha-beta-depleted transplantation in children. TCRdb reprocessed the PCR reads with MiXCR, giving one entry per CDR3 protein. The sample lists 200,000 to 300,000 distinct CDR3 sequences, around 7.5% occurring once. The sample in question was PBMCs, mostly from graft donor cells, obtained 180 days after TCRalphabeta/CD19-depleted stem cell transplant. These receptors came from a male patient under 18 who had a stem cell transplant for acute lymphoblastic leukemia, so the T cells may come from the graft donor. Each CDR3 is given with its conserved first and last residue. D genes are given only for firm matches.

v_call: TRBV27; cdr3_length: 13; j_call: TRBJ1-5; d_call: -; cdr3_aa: CASSLSYNQPQHF
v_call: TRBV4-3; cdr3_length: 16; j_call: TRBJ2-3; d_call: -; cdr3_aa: CASSQDNGGRTDTQYF
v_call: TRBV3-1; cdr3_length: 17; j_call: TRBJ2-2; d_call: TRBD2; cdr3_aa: CASSHFSGRAVTGELFF
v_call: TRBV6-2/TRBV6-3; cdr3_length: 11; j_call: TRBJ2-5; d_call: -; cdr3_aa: CASSHEETQYF
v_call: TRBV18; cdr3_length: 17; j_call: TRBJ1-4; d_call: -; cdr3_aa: CASSLFLGGEVLEKLFF
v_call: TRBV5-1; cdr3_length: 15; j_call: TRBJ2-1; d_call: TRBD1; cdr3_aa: CASSFKGQGWNEQFF
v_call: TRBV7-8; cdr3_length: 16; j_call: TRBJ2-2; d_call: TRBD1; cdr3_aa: CASSPTGGFRPGELFF
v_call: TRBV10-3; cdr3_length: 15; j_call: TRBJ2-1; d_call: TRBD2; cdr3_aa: CAISEGGSGGAEQFF
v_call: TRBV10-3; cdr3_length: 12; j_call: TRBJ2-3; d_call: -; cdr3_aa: CAISPRTDTQYF
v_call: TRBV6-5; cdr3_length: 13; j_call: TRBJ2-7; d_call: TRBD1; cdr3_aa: CASSYNRGQEQYF
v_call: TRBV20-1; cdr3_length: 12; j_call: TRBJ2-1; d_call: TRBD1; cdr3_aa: CSARDLGTGRFF
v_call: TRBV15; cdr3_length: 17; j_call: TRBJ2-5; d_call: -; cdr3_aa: CATSRVRAGWSQETQYF
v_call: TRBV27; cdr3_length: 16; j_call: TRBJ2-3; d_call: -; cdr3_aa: CASSVQGRGSTDTQYF
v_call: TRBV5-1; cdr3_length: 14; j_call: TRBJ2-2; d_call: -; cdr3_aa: CASSLSPNTGELFF
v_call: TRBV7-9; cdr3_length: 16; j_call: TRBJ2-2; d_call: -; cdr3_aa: CASNRPLESNTGELFF
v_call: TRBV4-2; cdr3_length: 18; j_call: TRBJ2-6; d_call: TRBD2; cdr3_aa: CASSSKTSGASGANVLTF
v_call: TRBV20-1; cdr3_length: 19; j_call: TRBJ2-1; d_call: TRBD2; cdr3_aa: CSAHFGTSGRAGSYNEQFF
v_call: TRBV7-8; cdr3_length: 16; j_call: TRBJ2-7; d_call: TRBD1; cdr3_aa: CASSLIRTGPVPEQYF
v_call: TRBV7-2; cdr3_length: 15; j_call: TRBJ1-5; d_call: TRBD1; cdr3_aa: CASSFVTGINQPQHF
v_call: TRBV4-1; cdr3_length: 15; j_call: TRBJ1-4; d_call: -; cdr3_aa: CASSQTVVTNEKLFF
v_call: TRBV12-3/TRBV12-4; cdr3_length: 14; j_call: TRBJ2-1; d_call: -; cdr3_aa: CASSPLSGYNEQFF
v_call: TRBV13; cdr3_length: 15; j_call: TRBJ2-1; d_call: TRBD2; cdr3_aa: CASSFTSGAYNEQFF
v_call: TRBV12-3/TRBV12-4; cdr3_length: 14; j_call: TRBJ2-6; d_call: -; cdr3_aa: CASSFRAGANVLTF
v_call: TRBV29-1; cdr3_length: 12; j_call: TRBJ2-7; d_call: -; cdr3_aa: CSVDSDGNEQYF
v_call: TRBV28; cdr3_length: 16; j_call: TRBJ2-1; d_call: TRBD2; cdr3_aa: CASSERAGGGYNEQFF
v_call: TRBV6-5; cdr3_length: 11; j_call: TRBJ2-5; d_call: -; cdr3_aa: CASSYGQTQYF
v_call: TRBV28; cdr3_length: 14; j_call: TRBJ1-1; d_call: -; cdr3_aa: CASSSGRMNTEAFF
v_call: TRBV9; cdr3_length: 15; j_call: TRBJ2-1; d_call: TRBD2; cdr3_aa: CASSGTATSGVKQFF
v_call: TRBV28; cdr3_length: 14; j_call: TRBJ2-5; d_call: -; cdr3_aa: CASSLPSRVETQYF
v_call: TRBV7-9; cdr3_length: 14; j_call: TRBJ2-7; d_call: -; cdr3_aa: CASSTEGGTDEQYF
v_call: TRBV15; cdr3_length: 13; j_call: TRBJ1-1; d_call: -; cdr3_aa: CATSRDQNTEAFF
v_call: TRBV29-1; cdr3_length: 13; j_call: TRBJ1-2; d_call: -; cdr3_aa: CSVQGQRSYGYTF
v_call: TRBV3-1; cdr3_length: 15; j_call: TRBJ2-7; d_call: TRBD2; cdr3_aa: CASSRSGSPGYEQYF
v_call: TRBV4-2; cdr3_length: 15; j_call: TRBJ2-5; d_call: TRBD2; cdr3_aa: CASSQNGAGEETQYF
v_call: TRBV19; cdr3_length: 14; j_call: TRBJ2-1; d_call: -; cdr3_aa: CASSYGPGPNEQFF
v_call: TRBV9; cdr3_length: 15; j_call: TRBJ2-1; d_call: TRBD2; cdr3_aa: CASTVGGGASNEQFF
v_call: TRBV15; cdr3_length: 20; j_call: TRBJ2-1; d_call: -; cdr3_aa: CATSRDAPVGGLNPYNEQFF
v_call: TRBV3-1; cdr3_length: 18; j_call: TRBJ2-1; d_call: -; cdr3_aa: CASSQEGRRTVKWNEQFF
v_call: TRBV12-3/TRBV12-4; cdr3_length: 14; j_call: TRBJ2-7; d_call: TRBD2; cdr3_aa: CASSPLGGAYEQYF
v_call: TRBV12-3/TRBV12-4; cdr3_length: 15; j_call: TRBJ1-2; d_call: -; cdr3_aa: CASSLGWGGIYGYTF
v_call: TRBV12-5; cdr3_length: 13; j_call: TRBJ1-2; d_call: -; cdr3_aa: CASGPGRENGYTF
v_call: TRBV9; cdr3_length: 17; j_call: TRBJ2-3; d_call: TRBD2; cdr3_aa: CASSGLAGGPITDTQYF
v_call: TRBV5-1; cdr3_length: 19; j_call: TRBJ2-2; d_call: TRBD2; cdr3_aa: CASSSVGLAGGRDTGELFF
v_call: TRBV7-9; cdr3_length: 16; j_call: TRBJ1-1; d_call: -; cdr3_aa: CASSLATGALNTEAFF
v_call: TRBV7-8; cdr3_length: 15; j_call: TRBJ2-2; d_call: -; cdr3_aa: CASPGRGMCTGELFF
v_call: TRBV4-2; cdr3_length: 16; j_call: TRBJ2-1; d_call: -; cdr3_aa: CASSQGVLSSYNEQFF
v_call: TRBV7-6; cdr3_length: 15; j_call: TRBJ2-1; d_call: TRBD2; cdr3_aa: CASRARASGYNEQFF
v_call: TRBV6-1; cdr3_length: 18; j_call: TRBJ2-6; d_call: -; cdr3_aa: CASNQVQGGLSGANVLTF
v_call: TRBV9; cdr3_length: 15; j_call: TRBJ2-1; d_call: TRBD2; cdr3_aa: CASSVGLAEYNEQFF
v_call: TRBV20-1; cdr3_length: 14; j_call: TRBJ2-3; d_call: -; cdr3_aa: CSADRGGGTDTQYF
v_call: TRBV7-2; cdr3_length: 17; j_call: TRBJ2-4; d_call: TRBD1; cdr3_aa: CASSPTRDSRAKNIQYF
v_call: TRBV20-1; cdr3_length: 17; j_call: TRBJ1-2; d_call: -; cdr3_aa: CSASLRGGDKGNYGYTF
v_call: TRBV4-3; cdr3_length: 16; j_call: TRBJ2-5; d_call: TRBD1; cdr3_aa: CASSQGRDRWGETQYF
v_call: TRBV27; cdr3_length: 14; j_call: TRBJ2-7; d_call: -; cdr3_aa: CASSRVPGSYEQYF